This TCR beta chain was retrieved from a study of patients and donors after allogeneic stem cell transplantation. This clonotype was seen a handful of times. Germline V gene data show CDR1 as DFQATT and CDR2 as SNEGSKA (reference sequence). Trimming left V 1 base short and J 1 base short, with 10 bases between. The CDR3 loop spans 14 amino acids. Each CDR3 protein is one row after TCRdb ran MiXCR on the RT-PCR reads. Of 400,000 to 450,000 distinct CDR3 sequences listed, approximately 16% were seen once; the top ten hold just over 7%. Sequenced input: blood, either unsorted or a sorted T cell fraction (not recorded which). This clonotype was sampled from a human donor who was either an allogeneic HSCT recipient or a stem cell or donor lymphocyte infusion donor (not recorded which). It is not recorded whose cells these are; they may come from a transplant donor. The V gene is TRBV20-1, the J gene TRBJ1-1, with D unresolved. As DNA, the CDR3 is TGCAGTGCTAGAGCCGTGGCGGAGAACACTGAAGCTTTCTTT. It is translated as CSARAVAENTEAFF.